This T cell receptor beta chain was captured by sequencing in a study of T cell clonality in common variable immunodeficiency. Study-wide findings and caveats: CVID subjects showed higher TCRbeta clonality than healthy controls. What drives increased CVID clonality needs T cell subpopulation sequencing. Reportedly, TCR beta sequences from common variable immunodeficiency showed fewer deletions and N-nucleotide insertions.

CDR1 and CDR2 from the germline V gene are LNHDA and SQIVND (reference sequence). The CDR3 runs to 20 residues. With 2 bases clipped from V and 0 bases from J, the junction kept 12 bases outside the gene matches. CVID subjects were 15 female and fewer than 35 male, aged roughly 9 to 70. Comments on this clone: Its target is not known. Read coverage stops 3 residues before the CDR3 terminus; the germline J gene supplies the remainder.

Here immunoSEQ multiplex PCR was the method, and the copy in TCRdb shows in-frame clones only, minus some. The sample gives tens of thousands of clones, none seen only once, and the top ten clones hold 6% to 8%. The sequenced sample was peripheral blood mononuclear cells. This sequence originates from a human donor with common variable immunodeficiency. The V and J genes are TRBV19 and TRBJ2-1, with TRBD2 matching over 11 bases. Partial CDR3 DNA: TGTGCCAGTAGTATATCAGGGACTAGCGGACCATACGACTCCTACAATGAG. Its translation is CASSISGTSGPYDSYNE. The complete CDR3 reads CASSISGTSGPYDSYNEQFF.